This T cell receptor beta chain was identified in a study of CD8+CD57+ T cells in acquired aplastic anemia (dated 2018 in TCRdb). About the study as a whole: Extracted DNA from sorted CD4+ and CD8+ cells averaged about 3.4 ug, ranging from roughly 0.17 to 27.4 ug. CD8+CD57+ expansion was defined as frequency above the mean frequency observed in healthy subjects. The full study reports these points: Between patients and healthy controls, no significant difference in CD8+ Simpson's diversity was found (P=0.060). About 29 CD8+ CDR3 sequences were found to be shared between patients and controls, but these sequences appeared to be highly expressed in patients and within the immunodominant clones of the patients.

Trimming at the junction amounts to 1 base on V and 1 base on J, and the germline ends lie 10 bases apart. The germline V gene specifies SGHDN as CDR1 and FVKESK as CDR2. The CDR3, cysteine through phenylalanine, is 16 amino acids long. Only the CDR3 portion is preserved as DNA: 48 bases, with reading frame beginning at the first base. Genomic DNA was used as template for profiling of TCR beta VDJ combinations and CDR3 sequences. An Illumina HiSeq 2000 was used for TCR repertoire sequencing. The published analysis was carried out like this. Repertoires were assessed using TRBV/TRBJ rearrangement plots, CDR3 size and DJ length profiles, and Simpson's diversity index. The most abundant DNA sequence in the deep sequencing data was taken as the immunodominant clone. CDR3 amino acid sequences were checked for sharing between subjects and were compared against published repertoires and the VDJdb database. The raw public reads went through TCRdb reprocessing: fastp at Q25, MiXCR clone calling, in-frame beta chains kept. Entries that share a CDR3 protein sequence are merged under the most common genes and DNA. The V and J calls were not made by the authors but by TCRdb's processing. The sample records 200,000 to 250,000 distinct CDR3 sequences, 40% to 60% of which are singletons. Of the sample, just under 20% falls within the top ten clones.

Expansion of CD8+CD57+ cells had been shown by flow cytometry in the patients chosen for sequencing. Every patient had severe acquired aplastic anemia, diagnosed using the International Study of Aplastic Anemia and Agranulocytosis and Camitta criteria. Patients had received no therapy at the time of blood sampling. In the study, sorted CD4+ and CD8+ blood T cells from patients with severe aplastic anemia and from healthy subjects underwent deep sequencing of TCR repertoires. In the USA, patient enrollment took place under clinicaltrials.gov protocols 00001620, 01623167, 00001397, 00071045, 00081523 and 00961064. Ficoll-Paque density gradient centrifugation was used to isolate peripheral blood mononuclear cells. Before DNA was extracted, CD4+ and CD8+ T cells were sorted using either FACS or magnetic beads. This clonotype occurred many times. It lacks a known antigen. Within one base of it there is no much larger clone, and no base qualities were kept.

The rearrangement joined TRBV14 to TRBJ2-2; 6 matching bases give a weak D call of TRBD1. The receptor was isolated from a human donor with aplastic anemia. Material: sorted CD4+, CD8+, or CD8+CD57+ T cells (not recorded which) from PBMCs. The CDR3 protein sequence reads: CASSQVGGQNTGELFF. DNA sequence: TGTGCCAGCAGCCAAGTAGGGGGACAGAACACCGGGGAGCTGTTTTTT.